One and the same sample provided the 14 T cell receptor beta chains below, sequenced in a study of CD8 T cells in Susac syndrome. Random hexamers were used to reverse transcribe roughly 0.5 to 1 ug of RNA. TCRdb ran MiXCR on the immunoSEQ multiplex PCR reads and lists one entry per CDR3 protein. The sample includes about 290,000 distinct CDR3 sequences, over 75% of them seen just once. The source material was CD8+ T cells from PBMCs. The origin of the receptors is a human donor with multiple sclerosis.

This chain joins TRBV10-3 and TRBJ1-1; D is possibly TRBD1 (5 bases). CDR1 is ENHRY and CDR2 is SYGVKD in the germline V gene. The CDR3 is 16 residues long. Trimming took off 2 bases at V and 2 bases at J, with 15 bases between the two ends. In DNA form, the CDR3 reads TGTGCCATCAGTGAGCCGGGGCATTACCACAACACTGAAGCTTTCTTT. The encoded protein is CAISEPGHYHNTEAFF.

The chain has TRBV7-9 and TRBJ2-7; TRBD1 or TRBD2 may be the D gene (5 bases each). V lost 4 bases to trimming and J lost 6 bases, with 10 bases between them. Germline CDR1 and CDR2: SEHNR and FQNEAQ (reference sequence). The CDR3 has 12 residues. CDR3 protein: CASSWDRTEQYF. DNA for the CDR3: TGTGCCAGCAGCTGGGACCGTACCGAGCAGTACTTC.

The CDR3 sequence is CASSLGEIAGGAYEQYF. The CDR3, as DNA: TGTGCCAGCAGTTTGGGGGAGATAGCGGGAGGGGCTTACGAGCAGTACTTC. This chain joins TRBV28 and TRBJ2-7; 11 bases align to TRBD2. V lost 3 bases to trimming and J lost 4 bases; unmatched junction nucleotides: 11. CDR3 length: 17 residues. Germline values: CDR1 MDHEN, CDR2 SYDVKM.

The chain has TRBV25-1 and TRBJ1-1; maybe TRBD1 (5 bases). The CDR3 loop spans 16 amino acids. The V end lost 2 bases, the J end lost 0 bases, and 13 bases lay between the germline ends. Germline CDR1 reads MGHDK; CDR2 reads SYGVNS. The DNA of the CDR3 is TGTGCCAGCAGTGAAATCGGCTTGACAGTGAACACTGAAGCTTTCTTT. Its protein product is CASSEIGLTVNTEAFF.

This clonotype was counted a few times. The rearrangement uses TRBV5-4 and TRBJ2-1; TRBD2 matches 7 bases. Germline V gene data show CDR1 as SGHNT and CDR2 as YYREEE (reference sequence). The length of the CDR3 is 15 residues. V lost 2 bases, J lost 6 bases, and 8 bases stayed unmatched. This CDR3 reads CASSFSGSYLNEQFF. CDR3 nucleotides: TGTGCCAGCAGCTTTAGCGGGTCCTACCTCAATGAGCAGTTCTTC. The whole variable domain, filled in from reference TRBV5-4 and TRBJ2-1, reads ETGVTQSPTHLIKTRGQQVTLRCSSQSGHNTVSWYQQALGQGPQFIFQYYREEENGRGNFPPRFSGLQFPNYSSELNVNALELDDSALYLCASSFSGSYLNEQFFGPGTRLTVL.

The chain recombines TRBV6-2 or TRBV6-3 with TRBJ1-5, with 11 nucleotides matching TRBD1. In germline, CDR1 is MNHEY, CDR2 SVGEGT. The V and J ends lost 6 bases and 6 bases, in that order; junction bases with no gene match: 1. There are 13 residues in the CDR3. The CDR3, as DNA: TGTGCCAGCAGGGGACAGGGGGTTCAGCCCCAGCATTTT. As protein: CASRGQGVQPQHF.

This clonotype was observed a single time. This sequence joins TRBV19 and TRBJ2-7; 7 bases are a match to TRBD2. After removal of 1 base from V and 1 base from J, the junction contained 4 bases not matched to a gene. Germline V CDR1 and CDR2: LNHDA, SQIVND (reference sequence). The CDR3 has 15 residues. CDR3 in amino acids: CASSIGLAASYEQYF. The CDR3 nucleotides are TGTGCCAGTAGTATAGGCCTAGCGGCTTCCTACGAGCAGTACTTC.

The chain combines TRBV28 with TRBJ2-4; D may be TRBD2 (5 bases). CDR1 is MDHEN, CDR2 SYDVKM, per germline. This CDR3 spans 18 amino acids. Trimming shortened V by 4 bases and J by 1 base, and 20 bases separated the two germline ends. The CDR3 protein is CASSSGISLGIAKNIQYF. The CDR3, as DNA: TGTGCCAGCAGTTCCGGGATATCCTTGGGGATTGCCAAAAACATTCAGTACTTC.

The CDR3 DNA reads as TGTGCCAGTAGTAATCTTCTCACTGGGGCCAACGTCCTGACTTTC. It yields the protein CASSNLLTGANVLTF. This chain connects TRBV19 to TRBJ2-6; D is uncertain. V lost 4 bases and J 2 bases, leaving 9 bases between the germline ends. This CDR3 region has 15 residues. In germline, CDR1 is LNHDA, CDR2 SQIVND (reference sequence).

The rearrangement joins TRBV7-9 to TRBJ2-1, with D tentatively TRBD1 (5 bases). V was clipped by 4 bases and J by 7 bases, with 14 bases between them. This CDR3 is 14 amino acids long. Germline lookup yields CDR1 SEHNR and CDR2 FQNEAQ (reference sequence). Here the CDR3 DNA reads TGTGCCAGCAGCTCGCGGCAGGGCGGTAATGAGCAGTTCTTC. Protein sequence: CASSSRQGGNEQFF.

The rearrangement joins TRBV11-3 to TRBJ2-1, with 9 bases identical to TRBD2. CDR1 and CDR2 from the germline V gene are SGHNT and YENEEA. The CDR3 is made up of 16 amino acids. The trim removed 3 bases at V and 6 bases at J, leaving 9 bases unmatched. CDR3 coding DNA: TGTGCCAGCAGCTTCCGGCGGGAGGGCCATTTCAATGAGCAGTTCTTC. Its protein product is CASSFRREGHFNEQFF.

V is TRBV9 and J is TRBJ2-3; 8 bases fit TRBD2. V was pared by 3 bases and J by 1 base, with 16 bases of the junction left unmatched. CDR1 SGDLS and CDR2 YYNGEE come from the germline V gene. The CDR3 is 19 amino acids. CDR3 in amino acids: CASSASVAGTRGGTDTQYF. CDR3 DNA sequence: TGTGCCAGCAGCGCCAGCGTAGCTGGGACTAGGGGCGGCACAGATACGCAGTATTTT.

The CDR3 reads CASSYGQANYGYTF. CDR3 sequence (DNA): TGTGCCAGCAGTTACGGACAGGCTAACTATGGCTACACCTTC. V is TRBV6-2 or TRBV6-3 and J is TRBJ1-2; TRBD1 agrees at 7 bases. This CDR3 is 14 amino acids long. Germline CDR1 is MNHEY and CDR2 is SVGEGT. V trimming: 2 bases; J trimming: 0 bases; junction bases outside the gene matches: 0.

V gene TRBV27 combines with J gene TRBJ2-2; no reliable D call. V was trimmed by 5 bases and J by 4 bases, leaving 5 bases between them. Per the germline V gene, CDR1 is MNHEY and CDR2 is SMNVEV (reference sequence). The CDR3 has 12 amino acids. The CDR3 bases are TGTGCCAGCAGTCGATTCACCGGGGAGCTGTTTTTT. This translates into CASSRFTGELFF.